The 2 T cell receptor beta chains reported below all come from one sample, sequenced in a study of T cell repertoires in cytomegalovirus infection. MiXCR, run by TCRdb on the reads, gives a single entry per CDR3 protein. This repertoire shows about 20,000 distinct CDR3 sequences, approximately 39% found once; its top ten account for approximately 94%. For these receptors, no antigen is known. The source material was CD8+ T cells from cultured PBMCs, sampled from culture after CMV antigen stimulation. These receptors were taken from a human donor in good health (CMV status not recorded). Some clones in this sample may be carry-over from other donors' samples.

This clonotype has only a few counts. The rearrangement joins TRBV27 to TRBJ1-1, with D tentatively TRBD1 (5 bases). There are 13 residues in the CDR3. V dropped 2 bases and J dropped 11 bases, with 15 bases sitting between them. Germline CDR1 and CDR2: MNHEY and SMNVEV (reference sequence). The CDR3: CASSLDQGTKAFF. CDR3 nucleotide sequence: TGTGCCAGCAGTTTAGATCAGGGAACTAAGGCTTTCTTT.

The CDR3 loop is CASKQVVGQGKSPLHF. CDR3 nucleotides: TGTGCCAGCAAGCAGGTCGTCGGACAGGGAAAATCACCCCTCCACTTT. The chain has TRBV6-2 or TRBV6-3 and TRBJ1-6; 8 bases align to TRBD1. Germline values: CDR1 MNHEY, CDR2 SVGEGT. Unmatched junction bases numbered 15, after V lost 7 bases and J lost 10 bases. The CDR3 is made up of 16 amino acids.